This T cell receptor beta chain comes out of a study of Ad26.COV2.S vaccination and SARS-CoV-2 variants. Study results and limitations: Following vaccination, spike-specific CD8+ and CD4+ T cell responses reportedly exhibited substantial breadth.

Treatment here: roughly 19 received Ad26.COV2.S at low or high dose, single or two shots; about 5 received placebo; per-sample allocation not given. Day 63 after the first vaccine or placebo injection was the time point for sampling. Method: immunoSEQ multiplex PCR; TCRdb's copy keeps in-frame clones and lacks some. The sample contains about 450,000 clones, 89% of which appear only once. Of note for this clone: The antigen is undetermined.

Germline assignment: CDR1 MNHNY and CDR2 SVGAGI (reference sequence). The CDR3 is made up of 15 amino acids. Trimming cost V 9 bases and J 2 bases, with 18 bases left between them. This rearrangement joins TRBV6-6 to TRBJ2-3, with unresolved D. The specimen was peripheral blood, collected in a trial of Ad26.COV2.S vaccine versus placebo. This clonotype was obtained from a person between 18 and 65 years old who received the Ad26.COV2.S COVID-19 vaccine or a placebo. Here the CDR3 reads CASRTGLSPTDTQYF. DNA for the CDR3: TGTGCCAGTCGGACCGGGCTTAGTCCCACAGATACGCAGTATTTT.